This note documents a single T cell receptor beta chain sequence. Per the germline V gene, CDR1 is SQVTM and CDR2 is ANQGSEA. The CDR3 sequence is 19 residues long. The sample originates from a study of monozygotic twins with inflammatory bowel disease. The UMIs contained a 6-nucleotide sample barcode. They were added by template switching during cDNA synthesis. Reprocessing the 5' RACE reads, TCRdb reports a single entry for every CDR3 protein and omits DNA. The sample includes about 350,000 distinct CDR3 sequences. The rearrangement links TRBV29-1 to TRBJ2-2; the D call from TCRdb, TRBD2, cannot be confirmed without DNA. Sequencing was carried out using blood. The sequence was obtained from a human donor with ulcerative colitis or Crohn's disease, or a healthy co-twin of an affected twin (not recorded which). The CDR3 protein is CSAGPGTSGRSANTGELFF.